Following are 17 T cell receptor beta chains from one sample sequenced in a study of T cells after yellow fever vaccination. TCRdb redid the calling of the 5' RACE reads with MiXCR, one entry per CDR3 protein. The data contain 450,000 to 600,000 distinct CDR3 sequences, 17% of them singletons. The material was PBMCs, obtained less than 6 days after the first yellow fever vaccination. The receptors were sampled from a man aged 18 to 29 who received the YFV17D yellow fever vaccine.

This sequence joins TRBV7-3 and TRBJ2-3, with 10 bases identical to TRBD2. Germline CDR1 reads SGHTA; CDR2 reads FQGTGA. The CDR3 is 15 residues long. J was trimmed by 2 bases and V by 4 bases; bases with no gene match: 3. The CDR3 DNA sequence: TGTGCCAGCAGCTCTAGCGGGGGATACACAGATACGCAGTATTTT. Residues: CASSSSGGYTDTQYF.

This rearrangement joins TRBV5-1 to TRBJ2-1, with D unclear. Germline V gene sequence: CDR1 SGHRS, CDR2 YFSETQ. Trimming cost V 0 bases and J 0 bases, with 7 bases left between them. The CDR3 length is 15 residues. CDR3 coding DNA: TGCGCCAGCAGCTTGGTTCAGAGCTCCTACAATGAGCAGTTCTTC. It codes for CASSLVQSSYNEQFF.

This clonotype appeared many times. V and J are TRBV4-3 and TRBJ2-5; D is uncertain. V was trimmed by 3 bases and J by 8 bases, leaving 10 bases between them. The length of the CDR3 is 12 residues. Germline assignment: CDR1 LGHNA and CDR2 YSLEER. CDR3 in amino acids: CASSHYLGTQYF. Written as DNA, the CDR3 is TGCGCCAGCAGCCATTATCTTGGTACCCAGTACTTC.

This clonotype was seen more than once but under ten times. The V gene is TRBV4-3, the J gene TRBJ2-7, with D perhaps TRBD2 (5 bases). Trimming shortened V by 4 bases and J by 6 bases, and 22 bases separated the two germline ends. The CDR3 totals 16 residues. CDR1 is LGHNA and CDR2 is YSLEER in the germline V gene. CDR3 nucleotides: TGCGCCAGCAGCCCAGCCGGGGTTCCGGGAAGTTCCGAGCAGTACTTC. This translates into CASSPAGVPGSSEQYF.

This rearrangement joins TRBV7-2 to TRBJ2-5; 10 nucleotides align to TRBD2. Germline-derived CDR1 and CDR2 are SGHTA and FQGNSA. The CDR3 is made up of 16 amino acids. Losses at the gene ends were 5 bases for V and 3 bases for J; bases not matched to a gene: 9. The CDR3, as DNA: TGTGCCAGCAGCCCCTACTATAGCGGGGGGAAAGAGACCCAGTACTTC. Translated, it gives CASSPYYSGGKETQYF.

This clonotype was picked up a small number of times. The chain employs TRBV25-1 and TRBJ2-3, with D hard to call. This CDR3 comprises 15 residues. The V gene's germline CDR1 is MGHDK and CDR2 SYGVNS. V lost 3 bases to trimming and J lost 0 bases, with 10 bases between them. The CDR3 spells CASSEKFSSTDTQYF. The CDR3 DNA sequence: TGTGCCAGCAGTGAGAAATTTTCTAGCACAGATACGCAGTATTTT.

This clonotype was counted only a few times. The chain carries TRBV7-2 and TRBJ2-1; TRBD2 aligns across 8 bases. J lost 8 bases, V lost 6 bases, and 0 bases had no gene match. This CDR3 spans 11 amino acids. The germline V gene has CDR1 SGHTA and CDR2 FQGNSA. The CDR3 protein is CASRTSDEQFF. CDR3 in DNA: TGTGCCAGCAGGACTAGCGATGAGCAGTTCTTC.

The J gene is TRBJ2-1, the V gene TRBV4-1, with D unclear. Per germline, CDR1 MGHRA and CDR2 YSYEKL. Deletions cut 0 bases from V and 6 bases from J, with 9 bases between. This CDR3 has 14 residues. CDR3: CASSQEAGVNEQFF. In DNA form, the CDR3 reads TGCGCCAGCAGCCAAGAGGCCGGAGTCAATGAGCAGTTCTTC.

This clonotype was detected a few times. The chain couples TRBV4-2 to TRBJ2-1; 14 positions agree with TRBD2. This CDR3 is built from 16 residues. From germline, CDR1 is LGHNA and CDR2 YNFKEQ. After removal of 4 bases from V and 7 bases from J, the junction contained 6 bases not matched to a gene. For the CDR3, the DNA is TGTGCCAGCAGCCCGGTGACTAGCGGGGGGGCGAATGAGCAGTTCTTC. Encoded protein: CASSPVTSGGANEQFF.

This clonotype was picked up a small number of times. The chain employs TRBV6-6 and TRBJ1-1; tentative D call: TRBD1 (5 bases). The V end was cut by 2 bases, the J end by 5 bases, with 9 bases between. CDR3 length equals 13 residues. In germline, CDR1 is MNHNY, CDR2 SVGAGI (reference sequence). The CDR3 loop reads CASSYAQGTEAFF. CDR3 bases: TGTGCCAGCAGTTACGCTCAGGGAACTGAAGCTTTCTTT.

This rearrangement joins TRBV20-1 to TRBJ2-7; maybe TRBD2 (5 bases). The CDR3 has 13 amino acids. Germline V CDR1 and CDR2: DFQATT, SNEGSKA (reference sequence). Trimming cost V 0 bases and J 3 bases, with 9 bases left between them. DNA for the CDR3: TGCAGTGCTAGAGAGTCTAGCAACTACGAGCAGTACGTC. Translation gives CSARESSNYEQYV.

The CDR3 protein is CASSLADGGNTDTQYF. The CDR3 bases are TGTGCCAGCAGCTTAGCCGACGGTGGTAACACAGATACGCAGTATTTT. This rearrangement joins TRBV7-6 to TRBJ2-3; no reliable D call. This CDR3 contains 16 residues. V lost 0 bases, J lost 2 bases, and 12 bases lay in between. Germline values: CDR1 SGHVS, CDR2 FNYEAQ.

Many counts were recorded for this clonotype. The CDR3 is CASTSGKRADTQYF. Here the CDR3 DNA reads TGTGCCAGCACCAGCGGGAAACGTGCAGATACGCAGTATTTT. V usage is TRBV12-3 or TRBV12-4 and J usage is TRBJ2-3, with TRBD2 matching over 7 bases. This CDR3 contains 14 residues. The J segment lost 4 bases and the V segment lost 7 bases, leaving 8 bases of the junction unmatched.

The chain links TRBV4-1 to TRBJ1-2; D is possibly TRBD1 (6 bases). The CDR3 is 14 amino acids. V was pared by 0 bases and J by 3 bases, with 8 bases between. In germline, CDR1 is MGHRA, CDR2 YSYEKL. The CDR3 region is CASSQERGYYGYTF. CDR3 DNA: TGCGCCAGCAGCCAAGAGAGGGGGTACTATGGCTACACCTTC.

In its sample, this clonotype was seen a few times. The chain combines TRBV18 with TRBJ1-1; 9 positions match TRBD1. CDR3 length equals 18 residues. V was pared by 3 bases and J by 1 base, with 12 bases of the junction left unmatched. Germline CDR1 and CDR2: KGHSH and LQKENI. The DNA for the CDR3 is TGTGCCAGCTCACCTTCATATTTGGGGACAGGGAGGAACACTGAAGCTTTCTTT. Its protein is CASSPSYLGTGRNTEAFF.

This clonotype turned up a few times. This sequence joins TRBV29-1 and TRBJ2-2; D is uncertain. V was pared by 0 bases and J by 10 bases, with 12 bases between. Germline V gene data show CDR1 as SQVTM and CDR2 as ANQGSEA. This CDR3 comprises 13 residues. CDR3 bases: TGCAGCGTTGAAGACCAACAGCGCCCGGAGCTGTTTTTT. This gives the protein CSVEDQQRPELFF.

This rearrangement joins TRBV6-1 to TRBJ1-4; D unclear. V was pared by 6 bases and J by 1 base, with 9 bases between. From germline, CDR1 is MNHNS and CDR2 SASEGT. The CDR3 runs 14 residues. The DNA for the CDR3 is TGTGCCAGCAGCGCCGGGGTAACTAATGAAAAACTGTTTTTT. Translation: CASSAGVTNEKLFF.